Shown below are 2 T cell receptor beta chains from a single sample sequenced in a study of T cell responses to AZD1222 COVID-19 vaccine. Method: immunoSEQ multiplex PCR; TCRdb's copy keeps in-frame clones and lacks some. Here the sample spans 65,000 to 75,000 clones, around 80% being singletons. Sequencing was performed on peripheral blood, taken 28 days after the second AZD1222 dose. These receptors were obtained from an adult who received the AZD1222 COVID-19 vaccine.

This chain links TRBV4-3 with TRBJ2-7; the D gene is possibly TRBD1 (6 bases). CDR3 length equals 15 residues. V was trimmed by 0 bases and J by 4 bases, leaving 13 bases between them. Germline V gene sequence: CDR1 LGHNA, CDR2 YSLEER. CDR3 coding DNA: TGCGCCAGCAGCCAAGATGTCGACAGGTCTTACGAGCAGTACTTC. Amino acid sequence: CASSQDVDRSYEQYF.

The chain uses TRBV5-1 and TRBJ2-3, with D uncertain. The CDR3 extends over 16 amino acids. Germline V lookup: CDR1 SGHRS, CDR2 YFSETQ. V lost 0 bases and J 0 bases, leaving 11 bases between the germline ends. CDR3 protein: CASSLGADASTDTQYF. CDR3 DNA: TGCGCCAGCAGCTTGGGGGCAGATGCTAGCACAGATACGCAGTATTTT.